The source of this T cell receptor (beta chain) is a study of shared clonotypes between healthy human individuals (dated by TCRdb to between 2020 and 2021). About the study as a whole: A couple of women and a few men aged 18 to 49 years were included in the cohort. For each donor, CD4 naive and CD4 memory were each given three plates, CD8 naive was given two plates, and CD8 memory was given one plate. Blood TCR repertoires of five healthy adults were deeply sequenced to estimate repertoire size and the extent of clonotype sharing between individuals. Libraries were prepared and TCR repertoires were sequenced by different laboratories using diverse techniques, in order to increase sequencing depth and limit assay-specific biases. Each donor's leukapheresis produced roughly between roughly 0.85 and 9.5 billion PBMCs. The paper's findings and limits, for the study overall: Compared with non-shared clonotypes, the clonotypes found in all four sorted-subset donors had higher generation probabilities. Pairwise subsampling led to the expectation that sequencing depth would affect the degree of clonotype sharing among donors. Only blood was sampled, and tissue TCR repertoires likely differ from those in blood. Naive subsets generally had larger estimated clonotype richness than memory subsets did. Incomplete sequencing was indicated by rarefaction of sorted-subset datasets, despite the large sequencing depth. The small number of donors limited the genetic and exposure-history diversity represented. Across a few donors, around 5% of naive CD4, approximately 3.6% of naive CD8, roughly 2.3% of memory CD4, and approximately 0.42% of memory CD8 clonotypes were shared.

The donors were healthy, HIV-negative adults who had no recently reported acute infections or vaccinations. Every donor was a Caucasian adult living in Nashville, Tennessee, USA. Magnetic negative selection was used to enrich CD4+ T cells, after which naive cells were positively selected on CD45RA and the negative fraction became the memory subset. Blood was obtained by leukapheresis, after which PBMCs were separated by Ficoll-Histopaque density gradient centrifugation and cryopreserved in liquid nitrogen vapor phase. Purity and quantity of every magnetically sorted T cell population were checked by analytical flow cytometry. Each sorted fraction had its genomic DNA isolated and then quantified by UV absorbance on a Nanodrop 2000c. TCR CDR3 regions were amplified from genomic DNA by multiplex PCR using the deep immunoSEQ assay. Extracted genomic DNA from each cell subset was distributed evenly across all wells of several immunoSEQ 96-well plates, and each plate was treated as a replicate. For sorted subsets, each replicate PCR was loaded with about 200 ng genomic DNA, equivalent to approximately 27,000 T cell genomes. The purified libraries were quantified using a Qubit 3.0 fluorometer, sized with a Bioanalyzer 2100, and then quantified again using the KAPA Library Quantification kit. Each immunoSEQ 96-well plate was sequenced on its own single-read 150-cycle Illumina NextSeq 550 flow cell. Under the source paper's analysis protocol: Because only junctional sequences without quality scores were contained in the immunoSEQ output, filtering matching that applied to full-length reads could not be performed. Sequences were annotated with PyIR, a Python wrapper for IgBLAST v1.9, and V/J genes and CDR3 were assigned using IMGT germline references. Reads were removed for weak V/J assignments (E-value above 1e-6), missing CDR3, stop codons, out-of-frame junctions, or ambiguous translated residues. V3J clonotypes were defined as sequences sharing an identical inferred V gene, J gene, and CDR3 amino acid sequence. The percentage overlap between two repertoires was calculated by dividing the number of shared unique clonotypes by the size of the smaller repertoire. RTK rarefaction, the Chao1 estimator, and Recon v2.1 estimates of unobserved clonotypes were used to assess repertoire richness. Generation probabilities for all TCRbeta clonotypes obtained by the gDNA method from a few donors were computed using OLGA. Sourced from immuneACCESS, this table was stored by TCRdb with only in-frame sequences that have V and J called. A share of the clones is absent; for the studies checked, an unresolved V gene accounts for under half, and the remainder has no known explanation. V and J calls plus clone size are reproduced from that table; the DNA served to infer D and trimming. Across this sample there are fewer than 1.8 million clones, with just under 99% seen only once. Jointly, the top ten make up around 0.33% of the sample.

As for this clone: This clone's antigen is unknown. No base qualities exist here, and no much larger clone lies one base off it.

The germline V gene provides CDR1 MNHEY and CDR2 SVGAGI. V loses 6 bases at its end and J loses 9 bases; junction bases beyond the gene matches: 8. Measured from the cysteine to the phenylalanine, the CDR3 is 14 residues long. Only the CDR3 part of the read is kept: 42 bases, read in frame from the first base. The chain is assembled from TRBV6-5 and TRBJ1-5; 10 bases in the junction line up with TRBD1. The sequence derives from a man younger than 45 in good health. The source material was naive CD4+ T cells sorted from blood. Reading the label with the study, this specimen's cell subset or site is: CD45RA+ positively selected. The DNA sequence is as follows: TGTGCCAGCAGGCGGGACAGGGGAGAAGGGCCCCAGCATTTT. Its protein is CASRRDRGEGPQHF.